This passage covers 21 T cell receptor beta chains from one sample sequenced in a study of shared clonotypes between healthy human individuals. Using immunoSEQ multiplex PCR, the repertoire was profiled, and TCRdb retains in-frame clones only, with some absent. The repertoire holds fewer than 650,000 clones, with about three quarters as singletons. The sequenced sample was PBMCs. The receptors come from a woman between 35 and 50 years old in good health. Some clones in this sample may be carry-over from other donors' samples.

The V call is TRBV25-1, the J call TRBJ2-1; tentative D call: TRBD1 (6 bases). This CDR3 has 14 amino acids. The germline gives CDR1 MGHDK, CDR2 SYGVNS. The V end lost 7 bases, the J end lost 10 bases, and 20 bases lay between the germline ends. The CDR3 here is CASTATGGPREQFF. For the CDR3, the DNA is TGTGCCAGCACTGCGACAGGAGGCCCTAGGGAGCAGTTCTTC.

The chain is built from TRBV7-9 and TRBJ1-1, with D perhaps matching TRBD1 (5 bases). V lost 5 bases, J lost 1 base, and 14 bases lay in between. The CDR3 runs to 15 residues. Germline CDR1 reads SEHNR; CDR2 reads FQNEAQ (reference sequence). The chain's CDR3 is CASSPAGFGNTEAFF. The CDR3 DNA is TGTGCCAGCAGCCCAGCAGGGTTTGGGAACACTGAAGCTTTCTTT.

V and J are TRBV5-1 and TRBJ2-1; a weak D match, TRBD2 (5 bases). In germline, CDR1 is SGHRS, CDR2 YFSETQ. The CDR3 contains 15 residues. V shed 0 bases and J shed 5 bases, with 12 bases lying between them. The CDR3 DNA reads TGCGCCAGCAGCTTGGGAGGCAGCGGAAACAATGAGCAGTTCTTC. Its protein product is CASSLGGSGNNEQFF.

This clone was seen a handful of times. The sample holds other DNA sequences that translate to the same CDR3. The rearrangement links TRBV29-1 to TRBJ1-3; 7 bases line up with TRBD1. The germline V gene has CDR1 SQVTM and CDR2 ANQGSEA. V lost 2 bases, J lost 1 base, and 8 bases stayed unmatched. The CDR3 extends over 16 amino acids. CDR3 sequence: CSVESGQEASGNTIYF. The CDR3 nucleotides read TGCAGCGTTGAATCTGGACAGGAAGCGTCTGGAAACACCATATATTTT. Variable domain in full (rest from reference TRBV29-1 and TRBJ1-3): SAVISQKPSRDICQRGTSLTIQCQVDSQVTMMFWYRQQPGQSLTLIATANQGSEATYESGFVIDKFPISRPNLTFSTLTVSNMSPEDSSIYLCSVESGQEASGNTIYFGEGSWLTVV.

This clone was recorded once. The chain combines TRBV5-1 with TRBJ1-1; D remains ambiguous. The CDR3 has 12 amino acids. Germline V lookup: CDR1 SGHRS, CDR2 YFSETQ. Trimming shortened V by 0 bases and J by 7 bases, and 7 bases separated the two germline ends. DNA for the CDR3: TGCGCCAGCAGCTTGGACGGGAATGAAGCTTTCTTT. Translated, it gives CASSLDGNEAFF.

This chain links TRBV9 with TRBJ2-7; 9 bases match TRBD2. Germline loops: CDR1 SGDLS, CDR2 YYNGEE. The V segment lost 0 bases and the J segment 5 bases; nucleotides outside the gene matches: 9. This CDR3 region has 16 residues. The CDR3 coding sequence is TGTGCCAGCAGCGTAGCTTCCGCGGGAGGGTTCCACGAGCAGTACTTC. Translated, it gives CASSVASAGGFHEQYF.

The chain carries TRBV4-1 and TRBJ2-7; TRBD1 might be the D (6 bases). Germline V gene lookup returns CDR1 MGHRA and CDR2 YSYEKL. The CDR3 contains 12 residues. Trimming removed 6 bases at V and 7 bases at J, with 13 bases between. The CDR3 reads CASSQHTGEQYF. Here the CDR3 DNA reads TGCGCCAGCAGTCAACATACAGGGGAGCAGTACTTC.

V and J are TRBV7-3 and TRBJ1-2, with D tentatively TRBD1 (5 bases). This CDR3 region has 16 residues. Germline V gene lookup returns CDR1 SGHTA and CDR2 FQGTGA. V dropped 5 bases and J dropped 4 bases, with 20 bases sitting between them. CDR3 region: CASSPHHPGTSYGYTF. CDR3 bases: TGTGCCAGCAGCCCACACCACCCCGGGACCAGCTATGGCTACACCTTC.

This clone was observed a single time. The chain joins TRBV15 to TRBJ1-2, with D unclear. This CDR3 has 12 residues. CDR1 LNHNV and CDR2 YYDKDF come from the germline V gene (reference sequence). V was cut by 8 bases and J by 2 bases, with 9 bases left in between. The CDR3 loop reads CATYGINYGYTF. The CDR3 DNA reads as TGTGCCACCTACGGGATAAACTATGGCTACACCTTC.

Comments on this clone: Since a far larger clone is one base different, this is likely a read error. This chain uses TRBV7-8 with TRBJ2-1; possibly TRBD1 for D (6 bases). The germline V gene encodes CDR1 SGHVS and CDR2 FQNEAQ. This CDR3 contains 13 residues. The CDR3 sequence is CASSIRDRRERFF. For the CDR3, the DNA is TGTGCCAGCAGCATTCGTGACAGGCGTGAGCGGTTCTTC.

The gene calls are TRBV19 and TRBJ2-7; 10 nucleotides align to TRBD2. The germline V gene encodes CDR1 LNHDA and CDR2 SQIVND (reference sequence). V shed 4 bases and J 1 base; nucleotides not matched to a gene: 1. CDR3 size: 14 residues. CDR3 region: CASSTSGGSYEQYF. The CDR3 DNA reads TGTGCCAGTAGTACTAGCGGGGGATCCTACGAGCAGTACTTC.

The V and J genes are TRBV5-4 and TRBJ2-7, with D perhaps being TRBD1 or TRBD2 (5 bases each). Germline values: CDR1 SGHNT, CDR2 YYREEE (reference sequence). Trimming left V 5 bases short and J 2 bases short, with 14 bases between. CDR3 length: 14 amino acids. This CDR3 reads CASSGGLTPYEQYF. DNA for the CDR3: TGTGCCAGCAGTGGGGGTCTTACCCCCTACGAGCAGTACTTC.

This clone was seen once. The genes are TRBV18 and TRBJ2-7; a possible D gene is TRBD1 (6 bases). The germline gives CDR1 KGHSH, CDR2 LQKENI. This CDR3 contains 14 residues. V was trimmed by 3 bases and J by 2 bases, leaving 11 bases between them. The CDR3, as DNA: TGTGCCAGCTCACCCGGGACATCGACCTACGAGCAGTACGTC. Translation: CASSPGTSTYEQYV.

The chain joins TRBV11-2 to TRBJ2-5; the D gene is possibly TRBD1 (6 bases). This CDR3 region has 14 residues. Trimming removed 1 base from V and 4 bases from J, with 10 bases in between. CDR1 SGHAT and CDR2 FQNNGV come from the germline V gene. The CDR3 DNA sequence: TGTGCCAGCAGCTTAGTCCTGACAGGAGAGACCCAGTACTTC. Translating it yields CASSLVLTGETQYF. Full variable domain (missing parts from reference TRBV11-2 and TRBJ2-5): EAGVAQSPRYKIIEKRQSVAFWCNPISGHATLYWYQQILGQGPKLLIQFQNNGVVDDSQLPKDRFSAERLKGVDSTLKIQPAKLEDSAVYLCASSLVLTGETQYFGPGTRLLVL.

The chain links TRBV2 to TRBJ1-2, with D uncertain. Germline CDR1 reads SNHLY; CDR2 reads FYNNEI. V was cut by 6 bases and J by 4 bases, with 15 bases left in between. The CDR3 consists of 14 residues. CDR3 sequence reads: CASRGFGRAYGYTF. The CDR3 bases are TGTGCCAGCAGGGGTTTCGGACGGGCCTATGGCTACACCTTC. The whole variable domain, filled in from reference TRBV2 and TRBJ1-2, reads EPEVTQTPSHQVTQMGQEVILRCVPISNHLYFYWYRQILGQKVEFLVSFYNNEISEKSEIFDDQFSVERPDGSNFTLKIRSTKLEDSAMYFCASRGFGRAYGYTFGSGTRLTVV.

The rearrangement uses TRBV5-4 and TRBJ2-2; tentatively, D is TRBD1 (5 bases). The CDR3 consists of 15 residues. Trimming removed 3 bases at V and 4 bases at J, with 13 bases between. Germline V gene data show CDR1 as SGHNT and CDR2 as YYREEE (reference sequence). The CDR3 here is CASSSEVRGTGELFF. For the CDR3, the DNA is TGTGCCAGCAGCTCCGAGGTTAGGGGCACCGGGGAGCTGTTTTTT.

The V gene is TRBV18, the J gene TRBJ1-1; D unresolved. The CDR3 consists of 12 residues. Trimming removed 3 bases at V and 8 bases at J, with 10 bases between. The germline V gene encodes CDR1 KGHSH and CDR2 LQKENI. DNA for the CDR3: TGTGCCAGCTCACCCTTCGAGGGAGAAGCTTTCTTT. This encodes CASSPFEGEAFF.

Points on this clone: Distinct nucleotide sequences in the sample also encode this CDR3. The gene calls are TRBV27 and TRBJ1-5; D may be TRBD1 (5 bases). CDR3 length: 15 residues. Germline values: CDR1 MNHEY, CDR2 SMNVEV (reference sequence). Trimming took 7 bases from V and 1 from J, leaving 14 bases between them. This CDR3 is CASKGRLMSNQPQHF. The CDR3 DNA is TGTGCCAGCAAGGGACGACTTATGAGCAATCAGCCCCAGCATTTT.

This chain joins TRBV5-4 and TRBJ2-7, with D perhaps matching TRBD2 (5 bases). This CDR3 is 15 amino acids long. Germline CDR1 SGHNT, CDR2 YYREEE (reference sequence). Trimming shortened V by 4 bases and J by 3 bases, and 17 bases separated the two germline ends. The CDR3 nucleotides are TGTGCCAGCAGCATCTCGGGGAAACTAGGCTACGAGCAGTACTTC. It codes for CASSISGKLGYEQYF. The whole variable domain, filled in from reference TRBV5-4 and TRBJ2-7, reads ETGVTQSPTHLIKTRGQQVTLRCSSQSGHNTVSWYQQALGQGPQFIFQYYREEENGRGNFPPRFSGLQFPNYSSELNVNALELDDSALYLCASSISGKLGYEQYFGPGTRLTVT.

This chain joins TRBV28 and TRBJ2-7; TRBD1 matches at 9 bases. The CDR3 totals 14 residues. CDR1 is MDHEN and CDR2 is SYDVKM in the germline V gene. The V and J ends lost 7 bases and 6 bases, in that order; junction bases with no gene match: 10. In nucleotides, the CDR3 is TGTGCCAGCAAACCCGGGACAGGGAATCGCGAGCAGTACTTC. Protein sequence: CASKPGTGNREQYF.

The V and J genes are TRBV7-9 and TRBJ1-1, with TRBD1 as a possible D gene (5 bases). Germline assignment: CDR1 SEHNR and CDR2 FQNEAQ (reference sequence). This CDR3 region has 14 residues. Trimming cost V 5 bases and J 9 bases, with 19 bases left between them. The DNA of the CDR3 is TGTGCCAGCAGCGTCGACTCTTGGGGGACTAAAGCTTTCTTT. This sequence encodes CASSVDSWGTKAFF. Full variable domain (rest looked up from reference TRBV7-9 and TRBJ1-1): DTGVSQNPRHKITKRGQNVTFRCDPISEHNRLYWYRQTLGQGPEFLTYFQNEAQLEKSRLLSDRFSAERPKGSFSTLEIQRTEQGDSAMYLCASSVDSWGTKAFFGQGTRLTVV.